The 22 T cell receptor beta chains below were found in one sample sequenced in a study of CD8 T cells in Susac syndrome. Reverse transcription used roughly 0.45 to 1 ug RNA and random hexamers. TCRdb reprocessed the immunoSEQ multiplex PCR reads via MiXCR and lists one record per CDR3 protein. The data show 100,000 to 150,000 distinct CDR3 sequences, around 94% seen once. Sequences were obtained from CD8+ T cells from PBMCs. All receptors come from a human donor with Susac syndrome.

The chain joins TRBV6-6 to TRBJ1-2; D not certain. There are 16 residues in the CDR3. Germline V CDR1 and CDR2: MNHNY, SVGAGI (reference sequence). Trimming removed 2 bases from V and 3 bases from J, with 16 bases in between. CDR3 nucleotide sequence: TGTGCCAGCAGTTACCAACCGACCTCCCTCTACTATGGCTACACCTTC. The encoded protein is CASSYQPTSLYYGYTF.

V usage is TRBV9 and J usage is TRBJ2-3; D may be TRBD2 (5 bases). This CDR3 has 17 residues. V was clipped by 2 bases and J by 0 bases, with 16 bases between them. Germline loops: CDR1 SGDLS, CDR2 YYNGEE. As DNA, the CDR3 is TGTGCCAGCAGCGTTGAGTCGACTACCCCTAGCACAGATACGCAGTATTTT. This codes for CASSVESTTPSTDTQYF.

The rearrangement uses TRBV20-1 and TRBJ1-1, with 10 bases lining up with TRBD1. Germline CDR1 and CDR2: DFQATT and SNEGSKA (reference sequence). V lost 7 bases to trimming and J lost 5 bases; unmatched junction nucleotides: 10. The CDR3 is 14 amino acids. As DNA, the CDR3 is TGCAGTGGCAGAGGGGGACAGGGGTTTACTGAAGCTTTCTTT. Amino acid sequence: CSGRGGQGFTEAFF.

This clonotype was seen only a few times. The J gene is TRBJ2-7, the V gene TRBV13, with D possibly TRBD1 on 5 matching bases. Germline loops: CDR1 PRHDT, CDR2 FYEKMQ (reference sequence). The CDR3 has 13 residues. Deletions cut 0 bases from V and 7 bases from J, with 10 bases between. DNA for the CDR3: TGTGCCAGCAGCTTAGGGCAGGGCGGAGAGCAGTACTTC. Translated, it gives CASSLGQGGEQYF.

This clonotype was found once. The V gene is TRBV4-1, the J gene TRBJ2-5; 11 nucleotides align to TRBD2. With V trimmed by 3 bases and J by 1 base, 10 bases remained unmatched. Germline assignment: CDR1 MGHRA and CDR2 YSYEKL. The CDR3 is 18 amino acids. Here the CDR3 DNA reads TGCGCCAGCAGCCACCCTTCCCTTACTAGCGGGGGCCAAGAGACCCAGTACTTC. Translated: CASSHPSLTSGGQETQYF.

The CDR3 DNA sequence: TGTGCCAGCAGAGTAGGGTCGACGGAGCAGTACTTC. This codes for CASRVGSTEQYF. This rearrangement joins TRBV25-1 to TRBJ2-7; D is undetermined. Deletions cut 6 bases from V and 7 bases from J, with 13 bases between. From germline, CDR1 is MGHDK and CDR2 SYGVNS. CDR3 size: 12 residues.

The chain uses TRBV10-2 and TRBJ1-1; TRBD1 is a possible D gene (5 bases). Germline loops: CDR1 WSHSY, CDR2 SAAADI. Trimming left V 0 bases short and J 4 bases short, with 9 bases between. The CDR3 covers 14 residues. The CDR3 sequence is CASSESGGFTEAFF. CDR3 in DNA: TGCGCCAGCAGTGAGTCTGGGGGGTTCACTGAAGCTTTCTTT.

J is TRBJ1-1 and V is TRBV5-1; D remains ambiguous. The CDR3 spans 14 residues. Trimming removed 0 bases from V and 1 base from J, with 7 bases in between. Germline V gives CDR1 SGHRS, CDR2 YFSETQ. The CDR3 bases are TGCGCCAGCAGCTTGGGGGCAGGGAACACTGAAGCTTTCTTT. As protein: CASSLGAGNTEAFF.

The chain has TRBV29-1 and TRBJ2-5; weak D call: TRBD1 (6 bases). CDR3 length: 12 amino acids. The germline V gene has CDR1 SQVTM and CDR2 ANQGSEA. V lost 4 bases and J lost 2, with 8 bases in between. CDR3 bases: TGCAGCGTTGTGACAGGTCAAGAGACCCAGTACTTC. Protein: CSVVTGQETQYF.

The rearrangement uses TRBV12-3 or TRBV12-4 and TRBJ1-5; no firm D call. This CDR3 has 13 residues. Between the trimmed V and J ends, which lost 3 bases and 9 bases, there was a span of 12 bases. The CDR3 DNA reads TGTGCCAGCAGTTTTATTTACCGGGGGCCCCAGCATTTT. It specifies CASSFIYRGPQHF.

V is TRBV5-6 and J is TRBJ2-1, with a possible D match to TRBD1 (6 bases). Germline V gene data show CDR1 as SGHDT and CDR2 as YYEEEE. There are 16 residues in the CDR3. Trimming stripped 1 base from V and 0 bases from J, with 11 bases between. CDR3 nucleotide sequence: TGTGCCAGCAGCTTGTCAGGGGACACCTCCTACAATGAGCAGTTCTTC. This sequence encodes CASSLSGDTSYNEQFF.

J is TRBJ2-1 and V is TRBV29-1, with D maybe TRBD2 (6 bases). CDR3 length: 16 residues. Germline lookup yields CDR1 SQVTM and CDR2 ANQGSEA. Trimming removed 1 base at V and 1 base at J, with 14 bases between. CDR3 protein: CSVEAAEGPSYNEQFF. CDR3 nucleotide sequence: TGCAGCGTTGAAGCCGCGGAGGGCCCTTCCTACAATGAGCAGTTCTTC.

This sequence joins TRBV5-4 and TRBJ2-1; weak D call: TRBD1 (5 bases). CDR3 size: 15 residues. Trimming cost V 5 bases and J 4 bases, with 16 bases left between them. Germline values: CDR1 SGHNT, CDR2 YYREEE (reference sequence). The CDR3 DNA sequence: TGTGCCAGCAGTTCGGCGACAGAACCTTACAATGAGCAGTTCTTC. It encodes CASSSATEPYNEQFF.

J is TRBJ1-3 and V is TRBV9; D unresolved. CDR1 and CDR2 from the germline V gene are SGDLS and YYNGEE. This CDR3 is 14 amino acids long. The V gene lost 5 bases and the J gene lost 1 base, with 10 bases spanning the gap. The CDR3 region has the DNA TGTGCCAGCAGATACAGAGCTTCTGGAAACACCATATATTTT. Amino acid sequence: CASRYRASGNTIYF.

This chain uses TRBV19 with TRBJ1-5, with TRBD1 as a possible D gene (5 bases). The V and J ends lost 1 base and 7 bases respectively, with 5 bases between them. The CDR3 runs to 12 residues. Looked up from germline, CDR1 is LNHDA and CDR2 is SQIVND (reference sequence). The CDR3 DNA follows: TGTGCCAGTAGTATAGGGGACCAGCCCCAGCATTTT. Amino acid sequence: CASSIGDQPQHF.

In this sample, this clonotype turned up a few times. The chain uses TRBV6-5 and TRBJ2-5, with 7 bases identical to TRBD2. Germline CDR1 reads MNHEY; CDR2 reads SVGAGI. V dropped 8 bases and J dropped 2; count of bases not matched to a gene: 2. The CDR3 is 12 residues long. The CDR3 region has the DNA TGTGCCAGCTCGGGGGGTCAAGAGACCCAGTACTTC. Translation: CASSGGQETQYF.

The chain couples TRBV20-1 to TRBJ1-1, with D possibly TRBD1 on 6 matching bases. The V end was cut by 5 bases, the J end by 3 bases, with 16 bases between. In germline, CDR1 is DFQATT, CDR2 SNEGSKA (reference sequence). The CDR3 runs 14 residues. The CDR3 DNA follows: TGCAGTGCTGCCCGGGGGGGGGCGCACACTGAAGCTTTCTTT. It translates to CSAARGGAHTEAFF.

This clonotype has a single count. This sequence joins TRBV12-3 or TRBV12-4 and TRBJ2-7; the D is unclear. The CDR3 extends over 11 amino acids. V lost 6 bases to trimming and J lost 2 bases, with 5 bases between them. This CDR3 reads CASRRTYEQYF. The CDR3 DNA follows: TGTGCCAGCAGGCGGACCTACGAGCAGTACTTC.

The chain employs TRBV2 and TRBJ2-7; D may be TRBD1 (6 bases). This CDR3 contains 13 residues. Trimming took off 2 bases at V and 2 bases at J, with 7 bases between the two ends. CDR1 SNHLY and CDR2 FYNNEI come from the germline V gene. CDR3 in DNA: TGTGCCAGCAGTGAATACAGGGCCTACGAGCAGTACTTC. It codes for CASSEYRAYEQYF.

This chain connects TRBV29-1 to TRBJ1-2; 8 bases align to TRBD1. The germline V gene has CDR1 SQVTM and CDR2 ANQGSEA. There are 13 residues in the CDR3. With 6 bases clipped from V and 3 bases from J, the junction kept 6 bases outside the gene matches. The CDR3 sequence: CSVRTGNDYGYTF. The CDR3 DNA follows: TGCAGCGTCAGGACAGGGAACGACTATGGCTACACCTTC.

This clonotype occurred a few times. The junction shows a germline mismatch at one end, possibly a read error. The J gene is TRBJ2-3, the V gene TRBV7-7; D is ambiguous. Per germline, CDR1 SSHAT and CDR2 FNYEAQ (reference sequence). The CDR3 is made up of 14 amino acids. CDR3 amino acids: CASSPGLSTDTQYF. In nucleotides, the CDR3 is TGTGCTAGCAGCCCCGGGCTCAGCACAGATACGCAGTATTTT.

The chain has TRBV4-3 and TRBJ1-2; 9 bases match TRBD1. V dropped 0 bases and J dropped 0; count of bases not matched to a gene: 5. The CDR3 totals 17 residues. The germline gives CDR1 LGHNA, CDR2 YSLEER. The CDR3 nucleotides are TGCGCCAGCAGCCAAGACACCGGGACAGGGACTAACTATGGCTACACCTTC. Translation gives CASSQDTGTGTNYGYTF.